This is a list of T cell receptor beta chains from one sample in a study of blood T cell repertoires in COVID-19. Method: immunoSEQ multiplex PCR; TCRdb's copy keeps in-frame clones and lacks some. The sample includes around 65,000 clones, roughly 84% of them seen just once. Sequences were obtained from peripheral blood. These receptors all stem from a woman at least 80 years old with active or convalescent COVID-19. The CDR3 runs from the conserved cysteine through the conserved F or W. Fields, in order: V gene, clone size, J gene, D gene, CDR3 DNA, CDR3 protein. The D gene is left open where the match is weak. A row's size may be missing; if present it is once, few, many or a size class.

TRBV11-2,NA,TRBJ2-1,TRBD1,TGTGCCAGCAGCTATGGGACAGGGGGACACAATGAGCAGTTCTTC,CASSYGTGGHNEQFF
TRBV5-1,NA,TRBJ2-1,NA,TGCGCCAGCAGCTTGGTCCCGTCCTACAATGAGCAGTTCTTC,CASSLVPSYNEQFF
TRBV2,NA,TRBJ1-4,TRBD1,TGTGCCAGCAGCCGGGACAGGGGGTTTTTTTTCGGTGAAAAACTGTTTTTT,CASSRDRGFFFGEKLFF
TRBV2,NA,TRBJ2-7,NA,TGTGCCGCTTGGCCAGGCAGCCCTTACGAGCAGTACTTC,CAAWPGSPYEQYF
TRBV2,NA,TRBJ1-1,TRBD1,TGTGCCGGTCATGACAGGGGTGACGCTGAAGCTTTCTTT,CAGHDRGDAEAFF
TRBV5-1,NA,TRBJ2-2,TRBD2,TGCGCCAGCAGAGACCCAGGACTAGCGGGGGGCCAAAACACCGGGGAGCTGTTTTTT,CASRDPGLAGGQNTGELFF
TRBV3-1/TRBV3-2,NA,TRBJ1-1,TRBD1,TGTGCCAGCAGGGGGTCAGGGGGCCCGGGAGGCACTGAAGCTTTCTTT,CASRGSGGPGGTEAFF
TRBV19,NA,TRBJ1-5,TRBD1,TGTGCCAGTACCCGGGACAGGGTAACCCTTTATAGCAATCAGCCCCAGCATTTT,CASTRDRVTLYSNQPQHF
TRBV3-1/TRBV3-2,NA,TRBJ2-5,TRBD2,TGTGCCAGCCGGGGGGTACAAGAGACCCAGTACTTC,CASRGVQETQYF
TRBV11-2,NA,TRBJ2-2,TRBD1,TGTGCCAGCAGCCAGAGGACAGGGTACGGGGAGCTGTTTTTT,CASSQRTGYGELFF
TRBV29-1,NA,TRBJ2-3,TRBD1,TGCAGCGTTTCCGGGACAGGGGCCTTCACAGATACGCAGTATTTT,CSVSGTGAFTDTQYF
TRBV14,NA,TRBJ2-3,TRBD2,TGTGCCAGCAGCCAGGTCCGGGAGGGGACGCAGTATTTT,CASSQVREGTQYF
TRBV3-1/TRBV3-2,NA,TRBJ1-1,NA,TGTGCCAGCAGCCACCTCCTAGGGAGTAGCGGGACTGAAGCTTTCTTT,CASSHLLGSSGTEAFF
TRBV28,NA,TRBJ2-4,TRBD2,TGTGCCAGCAGTCTTAGCGGGGGCCAACGCAACGCCAAAAACATTCAGTACTTC,CASSLSGGQRNAKNIQYF
TRBV10-3,few,TRBJ2-7,TRBD1,TGTGCCACCATGACAGGGAGTCGAGACTACGAGCAGTACTTC,CATMTGSRDYEQYF
TRBV18,NA,TRBJ1-5,NA,TGTGCCAGCTCACCAAGCGGTCACAATCAGCCCCAGCATTTT,CASSPSGHNQPQHF
TRBV11-2,NA,TRBJ1-1,TRBD1,TGTGCCAGCAACGGACAGGGGACGTCTGAAGCTTTCTTT,CASNGQGTSEAFF
TRBV12-3/TRBV12-4,NA,TRBJ1-6,NA,TGTGCCAGCAGTAGGACACATAATTCACCCCTCCACTTT,CASSRTHNSPLHF
TRBV12-3/TRBV12-4,NA,TRBJ1-1,TRBD1,TGTGCCAGCAACACCGACAGGGGGGCTGAAGCTTTCTTT,CASNTDRGAEAFF
TRBV12-3/TRBV12-4,NA,TRBJ1-3,NA,TGTGCCAGCAGTTTAACCAGGGGAAACACCATATATTTT,CASSLTRGNTIYF
TRBV5-1,NA,TRBJ2-1,NA,TGCGCCAGCAGCTTTAACACCCGGGGATCGGGCTACAATGAGCAGTTCTTC,CASSFNTRGSGYNEQFF
TRBV6-6,NA,TRBJ2-6,TRBD1,TGTGCCAGTCGGACAGGGTCCTCTGGGGCCAACGTCCTGACTTTC,CASRTGSSGANVLTF
TRBV3-1/TRBV3-2,NA,TRBJ1-2,TRBD1,TGTGCCAGCAGCCAAACTCGGGACAGGGTATACGGCTACACCTTC,CASSQTRDRVYGYTF
TRBV5-4,NA,TRBJ2-2,TRBD1,TGTGCCAGCAGCTCATCCAGGGGGAGAAACACCGGGGAGCTGTTTTTT,CASSSSRGRNTGELFF
TRBV9,NA,TRBJ1-2,NA,TGTGCCAGCAGCGTAGATGGGCAGGCCTTCTATGGCTACACCTTC,CASSVDGQAFYGYTF
TRBV5-6,NA,TRBJ2-5,TRBD2,TGTGCCAGCAGTTCAACTAGCGGGGCTCAAGAGACCCAGTACTTC,CASSSTSGAQETQYF